These T cell receptor beta chains were read from a single sample in a study of blood T cell repertoires in COVID-19. Assay used: immunoSEQ multiplex PCR; TCRdb lists only in-frame clones, some missing. The repertoire holds 200,000 to 300,000 clones, roughly nine tenths seen once, with around 7.2% in the top ten. Sequencing was carried out using peripheral blood. These receptors originate from a man aged 55 to 70 who had recovered from COVID-19. Both conserved end residues are part of each CDR3. The D gene is left open where the match is weak. Rows may omit the clone size; those that give it use once, few, many or a size class.

clone_size | j_call | v_call | d_call | cdr3_nt | cdr3_aa
. | TRBJ1-4 | TRBV6-5 | . | TGTGCCAGCAGAATACAGGACGGGGGTGAAAAACTGTTTTTT | CASRIQDGGEKLFF
. | TRBJ2-5 | TRBV18 | . | TGTGCCAGCTCACCCGGACAGCAAGAGACCCAGTACTTC | CASSPGQQETQYF
once | TRBJ1-6 | TRBV5-1 | . | TGCGCCAGCAGCCCAGACTTTATAGGTTCACCCCTCCACTTT | CASSPDFIGSPLHF
once | TRBJ1-2 | TRBV18 | . | TGTGCCAGCTCATCCGGGACATACTATGGCTACACCTTC | CASSSGTYYGYTF
. | TRBJ2-3 | TRBV24-1 | . | TGTGCCACCATGAGTAGCTTTTCCACAGATACGCAGTATTTT | CATMSSFSTDTQYF
. | TRBJ2-3 | TRBV19 | TRBD1 | TGTGCCAGTAGTGTCTGGAGGGGACAGGGGGCGGATACGCAGTATTTT | CASSVWRGQGADTQYF
. | TRBJ1-2 | TRBV9 | . | TGTGCCAGCAGCACCAGAGGAGGAACCTATGGCTACACCTTC | CASSTRGGTYGYTF
once | TRBJ2-5 | TRBV11-2 | TRBD1 | TGTGCCAGCAGCTTAAGCGGGACAGGGGGCGAAGAGACCCAGTACTTC | CASSLSGTGGEETQYF
. | TRBJ2-6 | TRBV5-1 | TRBD1 | TGCGCCAGCAGCTTGGGGACAGGCGAGCCTGGGGCCAACGTCCTGACTTTC | CASSLGTGEPGANVLTF
. | TRBJ2-3 | TRBV19 | . | TGTGCCAGTAGTAGAACAGGGCCCGGGGATACGCAGTATTTT | CASSRTGPGDTQYF
once | TRBJ2-7 | TRBV20-1 | TRBD1 | TGCAGTGCTAGTTCCCGGGACAGCCCCTACGAGCAGTACTTC | CSASSRDSPYEQYF
once | TRBJ2-2 | TRBV7-9 | TRBD2 | TGTGCCAGCAGCTTAGCGCTAGCGGTGAACACCGGGGAGCTGTTTTTT | CASSLALAVNTGELFF
. | TRBJ2-1 | TRBV3-1/TRBV3-2 | . | TGTGCCAGCAGCCTCAGCGGGCTCTCCTACAATGAGCAGTTCTTC | CASSLSGLSYNEQFF
. | TRBJ2-1 | TRBV4-1 | TRBD2 | TGCGCCAGCAGCCTTGAAGCGGGGGGATCCTACAATGAGCAGTTCTTC | CASSLEAGGSYNEQFF
. | TRBJ2-3 | TRBV11-3 | TRBD2 | TGTGCCAGCAGCTTAGGACTAGCCAGCTCATCAGATACGCAGTATTTT | CASSLGLASSSDTQYF
. | TRBJ1-2 | TRBV5-6 | . | TGTGCCAGCAGCCTCGGACGCGGGAACTATGGCTACACCTTC | CASSLGRGNYGYTF
. | TRBJ2-3 | TRBV11-3 | TRBD1 | TGTGCCAGCAGCTTTGGACAGGGCACAGATACGCAGTATTTT | CASSFGQGTDTQYF
few | TRBJ1-5 | TRBV18 | TRBD1 | TGTGCCAGCTCACCAGAGGGTCTGCAGGGGGGCAATCAGCCCCAGCATTTT | CASSPEGLQGGNQPQHF
few | TRBJ2-4 | TRBV18 | TRBD2 | TGTGCCAGCTCACCAGCCGGGGGGGGCACGGCCAAAAACATTCAGTACTTC | CASSPAGGGTAKNIQYF
. | TRBJ1-5 | TRBV6-5 | . | TGTGCCAGCAGTTACGCGACGGGGCAGCCCCAGCATTTT | CASSYATGQPQHF
. | TRBJ2-2 | TRBV2 | . | TGTGCCAGCATCCAGGGTGGTAGGAACACCGGGGAGCTGTTTTTT | CASIQGGRNTGELFF
. | TRBJ1-3 | TRBV7-9 | TRBD1 | TGTGCCAGCAGCTTAGGGTACAGGGGTACGGACTCTGGAAACACCATATATTTT | CASSLGYRGTDSGNTIYF